A single sample gave rise to the 30 T cell receptor beta chains below, sequenced in a study of T cell changes during pregnancy in multiple sclerosis. The protocol was immunoSEQ multiplex PCR, while the TCRdb copy is restricted to in-frame clones and leaves out a portion. The sample holds 42,000 or so clones, 90% seen once. The sequenced sample was CD8+ T cells from peripheral blood mononuclear cells, obtained in the first trimester of pregnancy. These receptors were collected from a female donor with multiple sclerosis, enrolled in a pregnancy study.

The rearrangement links TRBV7-9 to TRBJ2-7; the D gene is possibly TRBD2 (6 bases). V was clipped by 3 bases and J by 0 bases, with 9 bases between them. The CDR3 has 14 residues. Per germline, CDR1 SEHNR and CDR2 FQNEAQ (reference sequence). The CDR3 here is CASSFGGISYEQYF. The DNA of the CDR3 is TGTGCCAGCAGCTTTGGGGGGATCTCCTACGAGCAGTACTTC.

The count of this clone is one. For the CDR3, the DNA is TGTGCCAGCAGCCAAGGACAGAAAACTGAAGCTTTCTTT. Translation gives CASSQGQKTEAFF. The genes are TRBV11-2 and TRBJ1-1; the D gene is possibly TRBD1 (6 bases). From germline, CDR1 is SGHAT and CDR2 FQNNGV. The germline V and J ends were trimmed by 5 bases and 5 bases, with 12 bases remaining between them. This CDR3 spans 13 amino acids.

This sequence joins TRBV6-5 and TRBJ1-1, with a weak D call TRBD1 (5 bases). This CDR3 comprises 15 residues. Trimming left V 6 bases short and J 3 bases short, with 17 bases between. Germline assignment: CDR1 MNHEY and CDR2 SVGAGI. In DNA form, the CDR3 reads TGTGCCAGCAGGGCCGTGTTAGGGGTGTACACTGAAGCTTTCTTT. Residues: CASRAVLGVYTEAFF.

V usage is TRBV27 and J usage is TRBJ2-2, with D possibly being TRBD2 (7 bases). CDR1 MNHEY and CDR2 SMNVEV come from the germline V gene (reference sequence). This CDR3 has 16 amino acids. Trimming left V 8 bases short and J 7 bases short, with 23 bases between. The chain's CDR3 is CASSYLWGGRIGELFF. DNA for the CDR3: TGTGCCAGCTCCTATTTGTGGGGGGGCCGTATCGGGGAGCTGTTTTTT.

CDR3 nucleotide sequence: TGCGCCAGCAGCTTGGCCGACGAGCAGTACTTC. Translation gives CASSLADEQYF. This rearrangement joins TRBV5-1 to TRBJ2-7; no definite D call. The germline gives CDR1 SGHRS, CDR2 YFSETQ. The CDR3 runs 11 residues. Trimming stripped 0 bases from V and 5 bases from J, with 3 bases between.

This chain connects TRBV7-9 to TRBJ2-1; D perhaps matches TRBD2 (5 bases). The V gene's germline CDR1 is SEHNR and CDR2 FQNEAQ (reference sequence). The CDR3 sequence is 19 residues long. Trimming removed 0 bases at V and 1 base at J, with 19 bases between. CDR3 loop: CASSLASAPLFQSYNEQFF. Written as DNA, the CDR3 is TGTGCCAGCAGCTTAGCTAGCGCGCCTTTGTTTCAATCCTACAATGAGCAGTTCTTC.

The rearrangement joins TRBV7-3 to TRBJ2-5; 13 bases are a match to TRBD2. Trimming at V came to 4 bases and at J to 0 bases, leaving 2 bases not matched to a gene. Germline V gene data show CDR1 as SGHTA and CDR2 as FQGTGA. The CDR3 runs 16 residues. This CDR3 is CASSYGTSGDQETQYF. The CDR3 region has the DNA TGTGCCAGCAGCTATGGGACTAGCGGGGACCAAGAGACCCAGTACTTC.

This chain joins TRBV7-9 and TRBJ2-1; 7 bases line up with TRBD2. Germline loops: CDR1 SEHNR, CDR2 FQNEAQ (reference sequence). V gave up 8 bases and J gave up 7 bases; unmatched junction bases: 8. The CDR3 consists of 13 residues. The CDR3 protein is CASCPAGRNEQFF. In DNA, the CDR3 is TGTGCCAGCTGCCCAGCGGGACGGAATGAGCAGTTCTTC.

This chain connects TRBV7-9 to TRBJ1-2, with TRBD1 as a possible D gene (6 bases). Trimming shortened V by 5 bases and J by 1 base, and 23 bases separated the two germline ends. In germline, CDR1 is SEHNR, CDR2 FQNEAQ (reference sequence). This CDR3 region has 18 residues. The CDR3 protein is CASSPELGGALVNYGYTF. As DNA, the CDR3 is TGTGCCAGCAGCCCAGAGTTGGGGGGGGCTCTAGTTAACTATGGCTACACCTTC.

The chain carries TRBV7-9 and TRBJ1-5; tentatively, D is TRBD1 (6 bases). Germline V CDR1 and CDR2: SEHNR, FQNEAQ (reference sequence). The CDR3 extends over 14 amino acids. V lost 1 base and J 7 bases, leaving 11 bases between the germline ends. CDR3 amino acids: CASSLGTVGQPQHF. The CDR3 DNA follows: TGTGCCAGCAGCTTAGGGACAGTGGGGCAGCCCCAGCATTTT. The entire variable domain, with the rest obtained from reference TRBV7-9 and TRBJ1-5, is as follows: DTGVSQNPRHKITKRGQNVTFRCDPISEHNRLYWYRQTLGQGPEFLTYFQNEAQLEKSRLLSDRFSAERPKGSFSTLEIQRTEQGDSAMYLCASSLGTVGQPQHFGDGTRLSIL.

This clone was picked up a small number of times. The V gene is TRBV15, the J gene TRBJ1-2, with TRBD1 matching 8 bases. Germline CDR1 reads LNHNV; CDR2 reads YYDKDF (reference sequence). Unmatched junction bases numbered 9, after V lost 5 bases and J lost 4 bases. There are 15 residues in the CDR3. This CDR3 is CATSEQTGDSYGYTF. The CDR3, as DNA: TGTGCCACCAGCGAACAGACAGGGGATAGCTATGGCTACACCTTC.

This clone was seen only a few times. J is TRBJ2-7 and V is TRBV2; no clear D. The germline V and J ends were trimmed by 6 bases and 4 bases, with 7 bases remaining between them. This CDR3 is built from 11 residues. Per the germline V gene, CDR1 is SNHLY and CDR2 is FYNNEI. CDR3 sequence reads: CASSPLYEQYF. The CDR3 coding sequence is TGTGCCAGCAGCCCCTTGTACGAGCAGTACTTC.

The chain carries TRBV7-2 and TRBJ2-3, with 10 bases lining up with TRBD2. CDR1 and CDR2 from the germline V gene are SGHTA and FQGNSA. This CDR3 contains 16 residues. The V gene end was trimmed by 3 bases and the J gene end by 3 bases; junction bases not matched to a gene: 6. The CDR3 sequence: CASSFLAGVVTDTQYF. In nucleotides, the CDR3 is TGTGCCAGCAGCTTTCTAGCGGGAGTAGTGACAGATACGCAGTATTTT.

The rearrangement links TRBV9 to TRBJ1-2; D possibly corresponds to TRBD1 (5 bases). CDR1 is SGDLS, CDR2 YYNGEE, per germline. The CDR3 contains 15 residues. V lost 3 bases, J lost 8 bases, and 20 bases lay in between. This chain's CDR3 is CASSAHPSGAEGYTF. CDR3 bases: TGTGCCAGCAGCGCCCACCCCAGCGGGGCTGAGGGCTACACCTTC.

The rearrangement uses TRBV29-1 and TRBJ1-3, with D uncertain. Trimming shortened V by 4 bases and J by 6 bases, and 13 bases separated the two germline ends. The length of the CDR3 is 13 residues. Germline V gene data show CDR1 as SQVTM and CDR2 as ANQGSEA. The CDR3, as DNA: TGCAGCGTTGTCCTAACTACGGCAAACACCATATATTTT. It codes for CSVVLTTANTIYF.

The rearrangement joins TRBV6-1 to TRBJ1-1; 8 nucleotides match TRBD1. This CDR3 has 14 amino acids. With 6 bases clipped from V and 6 bases from J, the junction kept 9 bases outside the gene matches. In germline, CDR1 is MNHNS, CDR2 SASEGT. CDR3 sequence reads: CASSQIQGAPEAFF. DNA of the CDR3: TGTGCCAGCAGCCAGATTCAGGGGGCCCCTGAAGCTTTCTTT.

The chain links TRBV7-9 to TRBJ1-1; D is possibly TRBD1 (5 bases). The germline V gene encodes CDR1 SEHNR and CDR2 FQNEAQ (reference sequence). Trimming removed 4 bases from V and 5 bases from J, with 14 bases in between. This CDR3 comprises 14 residues. The CDR3 protein is CASSSGGGTTEAFF. The CDR3 DNA reads as TGTGCCAGCAGCTCGGGTGGGGGGACGACTGAAGCTTTCTTT.

The chain recombines TRBV27 with TRBJ2-7; TRBD1 aligns across 10 bases. The CDR3 is made up of 16 amino acids. Germline V lookup: CDR1 MNHEY, CDR2 SMNVEV (reference sequence). With 2 bases clipped from V and 2 bases from J, the junction kept 6 bases outside the gene matches. The CDR3 nucleotides are TGTGCCAGCAGTTTAACCCGGACAGGGGGGGCCTACGAGCAGTACTTC. Protein product: CASSLTRTGGAYEQYF.

The chain carries TRBV27 and TRBJ2-2, with D possibly TRBD1 on 5 matching bases. Trimming took off 7 bases at V and 5 bases at J, with 8 bases between the two ends. There are 12 residues in the CDR3. Per the germline V gene, CDR1 is MNHEY and CDR2 is SMNVEV (reference sequence). CDR3 protein: CASKRGTGELFF. CDR3 sequence (DNA): TGTGCCAGCAAAAGGGGAACCGGGGAGCTGTTTTTT.

This sequence joins TRBV5-1 and TRBJ1-2; D ambiguous. The V and J ends lost 5 bases and 2 bases respectively, with 13 bases between them. This CDR3 is 14 amino acids long. In germline, CDR1 is SGHRS, CDR2 YFSETQ. CDR3 loop: CASRVTDGNYGYTF. The DNA of the CDR3 is TGCGCCAGCAGAGTTACAGACGGAAACTATGGCTACACCTTC.

CDR3 in DNA: TGCGCCAGCAGCCCCGAAGAACAGGGCAGGGAGACCCAGTACTTC. Its translation: CASSPEEQGRETQYF. The rearrangement links TRBV5-1 to TRBJ2-5; D possibly corresponds to TRBD1 (6 bases). CDR1 and CDR2 from the germline V gene are SGHRS and YFSETQ. The V end lost 4 bases, the J end lost 5 bases, and 18 bases lay between the germline ends. This CDR3 is built from 15 residues.

The gene calls are TRBV6-5 and TRBJ1-1; 9 bases fit TRBD1. The CDR3 sequence is 14 residues long. Germline trimming cut 5 bases from V and 9 bases from J; bases unmatched to any gene: 10. The germline gives CDR1 MNHEY, CDR2 SVGAGI. CDR3 in DNA: TGTGCCAGCAGTCAAACAGGGGGCGCAAGCAAAGCTTTCTTT. As protein: CASSQTGGASKAFF.

The rearrangement uses TRBV19 and TRBJ1-5; tentative D call: TRBD1 (6 bases). The CDR3 is made up of 21 amino acids. Trimming removed 3 bases at V and 5 bases at J, with 32 bases between. In germline, CDR1 is LNHDA, CDR2 SQIVND (reference sequence). CDR3 region: CASSMSVQGEFSYRLYQPQHF. The CDR3 nucleotides read TGTGCCAGTAGTATGTCGGTACAGGGCGAATTTTCTTATCGGCTTTATCAGCCCCAGCATTTT.

The chain has TRBV7-8 and TRBJ2-4, with D maybe TRBD2 (5 bases). The CDR3 spans 15 residues. Germline V gene data show CDR1 as SGHVS and CDR2 as FQNEAQ. Trimming took 4 bases from V and 1 from J, leaving 11 bases between them. CDR3 bases: TGTGCCAGCAGCTCGCGGGCGGGCGCCAAAAACATTCAGTACTTC. It yields the protein CASSSRAGAKNIQYF.

The table lists this clone with a count of one. This chain uses TRBV2 with TRBJ2-7; possibly TRBD1 for D (5 bases). Trimming removed 5 bases at V and 5 bases at J, with 13 bases between. The germline V gene encodes CDR1 SNHLY and CDR2 FYNNEI. CDR3 size: 13 residues. CDR3: CASSWTPKDEQYF. CDR3 sequence (DNA): TGTGCCAGCAGTTGGACACCCAAGGACGAGCAGTACTTC.

V and J are TRBV2 and TRBJ2-3, with 11 bases that match TRBD2. Trimming at V came to 0 bases and at J to 7 bases, leaving 6 bases not matched to a gene. There are 16 residues in the CDR3. The V gene's germline CDR1 is SNHLY and CDR2 FYNNEI. The CDR3 DNA reads as TGTGCCAGCAGTGAAGCCTCGGCTAGCGGGAGGTATACGCAGTATTTT. The encoded protein is CASSEASASGRYTQYF.

The V and J genes are TRBV7-9 and TRBJ1-2; 10 bases agree with TRBD1. The CDR3 consists of 15 residues. The J segment lost 6 bases and the V segment lost 4 bases, leaving 8 bases of the junction unmatched. Germline values: CDR1 SEHNR, CDR2 FQNEAQ (reference sequence). Here the CDR3 DNA reads TGTGCCAGCAGCTCGGTTATGGACAGGGGGAATGGCTACACCTTC. The encoded protein is CASSSVMDRGNGYTF.

The genes are TRBV5-6 and TRBJ2-7, with D perhaps matching TRBD2 (7 bases). The CDR3 sequence is 15 residues long. V gave up 0 bases and J gave up 0 bases, with 10 bases separating them. Germline loops: CDR1 SGHDT, CDR2 YYEEEE. The CDR3 DNA reads TGTGCCAGCAGCTTGGTAGGGGGGGCCTCCTACGAGCAGTACTTC. Translating gives CASSLVGGASYEQYF.

A single count supports this clone. The V call is TRBV5-4, the J call TRBJ2-1, with 7 nucleotides matching TRBD1. The CDR3 is 15 residues long. The V segment lost 4 bases and the J segment 3 bases; nucleotides outside the gene matches: 7. CDR1 is SGHNT, CDR2 YYREEE, per germline (reference sequence). This CDR3 reads CASSLRQGVYNEQFF. Written as DNA, the CDR3 is TGTGCCAGCAGCCTAAGACAGGGAGTCTACAATGAGCAGTTCTTC.

J is TRBJ2-7 and V is TRBV30, with 10 positions matching TRBD1. CDR1 GTSNPN and CDR2 SVGIG come from the germline V gene (reference sequence). The CDR3 length is 14 residues. J gave up 12 bases and V 5 bases, and 16 bases lay outside the gene matches. The CDR3 here is CAWGALPGTGDLYF. Here the CDR3 DNA reads TGTGCCTGGGGTGCCCTCCCCGGGACAGGGGATCTGTACTTC.